The 26 T cell receptor beta chains reported below all come from one sample, sequenced in a study of blood T cells in healthy people across ages. Sample-barcoded 5' priming and a J-beta primer mix drove a second PCR of roughly 7 to 11 cycles. Via MiXCR, TCRdb re-called the 5' RACE reads, giving one row per CDR3 protein. Of about 1.6 million distinct CDR3 sequences listed, 30% to 35% are singletons. The sample taken for sequencing was blood. All receptors come from a woman aged 25 to 39 in good health.

This clonotype was detected only a few times. This rearrangement joins TRBV5-1 to TRBJ2-5; the match to TRBD2 covers 10 bases. The CDR3 is 17 residues long. The ends lost 2 bases at V and 3 bases at J; junction bases unmatched: 10. Germline values: CDR1 SGHRS, CDR2 YFSETQ. The CDR3 DNA reads TGCGCCAGCAGCTTCATAGGAGCGGGAGGGCCGAAAGAGACCCAGTACTTC. The encoded protein is CASSFIGAGGPKETQYF.

This clonotype was detected a few times. This chain uses TRBV27 with TRBJ2-2, with 9 bases that match TRBD2. Germline CDR1 is MNHEY and CDR2 is SMNVEV (reference sequence). The CDR3 totals 15 residues. The trim removed 7 bases at V and 2 bases at J, leaving 5 bases unmatched. The CDR3 spells CASTFSGRNTGELFF. The CDR3 nucleotides are TGTGCCAGCACCTTTAGCGGGAGAAACACCGGGGAGCTGTTTTTT.

V gene TRBV27 combines with J gene TRBJ1-6; 7 bases agree with TRBD1. The CDR3 is made up of 14 amino acids. Germline assignment: CDR1 MNHEY and CDR2 SMNVEV (reference sequence). V lost 6 bases to trimming and J lost 4 bases; unmatched junction nucleotides: 3. The CDR3 reads CASRTGSYNSPLHF. In DNA form, the CDR3 reads TGTGCCAGCAGGACAGGGTCGTATAATTCACCCCTCCACTTT.

As for this clonotype: The CDR3 does not close with the conserved phenylalanine or tryptophan, likely indicating a read error. The chain links TRBV3-1 to TRBJ1-1, with D uncertain. The CDR3 consists of 15 residues. The V gene's germline CDR1 is LGHDT and CDR2 YNNKEL (reference sequence). V was clipped by 4 bases and J by 5 bases, with 17 bases between them. CDR3 bases: TGTGCCAGCAGCCTAGGTCGGGTGAGGTGGACTGAAGCTTTCTGT. Translating gives CASSLGRVRWTEAFC.

V usage is TRBV2 and J usage is TRBJ2-1; D tentatively fits TRBD1 or TRBD2 (5 bases each). Germline loops: CDR1 SNHLY, CDR2 FYNNEI. Trimming pared 0 bases from V and 5 bases from J, leaving 8 bases between. This CDR3 has 14 amino acids. The CDR3 spells CASSEAGDHNEQFF. Written as DNA, the CDR3 is TGTGCCAGCAGTGAAGCGGGGGACCACAATGAGCAGTTCTTC.

The chain employs TRBV12-3 or TRBV12-4 and TRBJ1-6; D might be TRBD1 (5 bases). The CDR3 sequence is 14 residues long. Trimming shortened V by 0 bases and J by 6 bases, and 6 bases separated the two germline ends. For the CDR3, the DNA is TGTGCCAGCAGTTTAGCGGGGGGTAATTCACCCCTCCACTTT. Translating it yields CASSLAGGNSPLHF.

In its sample, this clonotype was seen many times. The genes are TRBV9 and TRBJ2-3; D is perhaps TRBD2 (6 bases). This CDR3 contains 16 residues. Germline V gene sequence: CDR1 SGDLS, CDR2 YYNGEE. The V end was cut by 3 bases, the J end by 3 bases, with 17 bases between. CDR3 residues: CASSGRGTPATDTQYF. CDR3 bases: TGTGCCAGCAGCGGGCGAGGGACTCCGGCAACAGATACGCAGTATTTT.

The V gene is TRBV20-1, the J gene TRBJ2-7, with 9 bases identical to TRBD2. CDR3 size: 17 residues. Germline CDR1 and CDR2: DFQATT and SNEGSKA (reference sequence). J lost 3 bases, V lost 2 bases, and 14 bases had no gene match. CDR3 sequence: CSARPQYGGRVFYEQYF. CDR3 bases: TGCAGTGCTAGACCCCAGTATGGCGGGAGGGTCTTCTACGAGCAGTACTTC.

About this clonotype itself: At one of its ends the junction is not consistent with the germline gene, which may arise from a read error. In nucleotides, the CDR3 is TGTGCCGGCAGCAATCGGGACAGCCATCCCAAGTACTTC. This sequence encodes CAGSNRDSHPKYF. V usage is TRBV7-9 and J usage is TRBJ2-7; TRBD1 matches at 7 bases. Germline CDR1 reads SEHNR; CDR2 reads FQNEAQ (reference sequence). The CDR3 contains 13 residues.

This clonotype was seen a few times. The V and J genes are TRBV6-6 and TRBJ1-2; a weak D match, TRBD1 (6 bases). The CDR3 has 15 residues. Per the germline V gene, CDR1 is MNHNY and CDR2 is SVGAGI (reference sequence). V was trimmed by 5 bases and J by 2 bases, leaving 15 bases between them. The DNA for the CDR3 is TGTGCCAGCAGTCCAAAGAAACAGGGAAACTATGGCTACACCTTC. Translated, it gives CASSPKKQGNYGYTF.

The rearrangement joins TRBV20-1 to TRBJ2-1; the match to TRBD2 covers 8 bases. The CDR3 consists of 14 residues. The germline V gene has CDR1 DFQATT and CDR2 SNEGSKA (reference sequence). The V segment lost 6 bases and the J segment 4 bases; nucleotides outside the gene matches: 8. The CDR3 reads CSAGTGGGYNEQFF. The CDR3 DNA is TGCAGTGCCGGGACTGGCGGGGGGTACAATGAGCAGTTCTTC.

This clonotype was detected ten times or more. CDR3 region: CSANTGQGVSLGEQYF. In DNA form, the CDR3 reads TGCAGTGCTAACACGGGACAGGGGGTTAGTTTGGGCGAGCAGTACTTC. V is TRBV20-1 and J is TRBJ2-7, with 11 bases identical to TRBD1. V trimming: 4 bases; J trimming: 6 bases; junction bases outside the gene matches: 14. Germline lookup yields CDR1 DFQATT and CDR2 SNEGSKA (reference sequence). The CDR3 has 16 residues.

The gene calls are TRBV6-5 and TRBJ2-5; maybe TRBD2 (5 bases). Germline V gene lookup returns CDR1 MNHEY and CDR2 SVGAGI. The ends were cut back, 2 bases at V and 1 base at J, with 14 bases in the middle. CDR3 size: 16 residues. CDR3 bases: TGTGCCAGCAGTTACAGGCGGGCACAGAGCCAAGAGACCCAGTACTTC. Translating it yields CASSYRRAQSQETQYF.

V and J are TRBV6-1 and TRBJ1-2; possible D gene TRBD1, 6 bases. Germline values: CDR1 MNHNS, CDR2 SASEGT. CDR3 size: 12 residues. Trimming removed 10 bases from V and 6 bases from J, with 15 bases in between. The CDR3 DNA is TGTGCCACCAGGATAGGGGGGGATGGCTACACCTTC. It yields the protein CATRIGGDGYTF.

This clonotype turned up a few times. The rearrangement uses TRBV20-1 and TRBJ2-5; 9 bases map to TRBD2. Trimming took 5 bases from V and 1 from J; bases not matched to a gene: 2. In germline, CDR1 is DFQATT, CDR2 SNEGSKA (reference sequence). The CDR3 covers 13 residues. The CDR3 is CSAPTSGQETQYF. CDR3 coding DNA: TGCAGTGCTCCGACTAGCGGCCAAGAGACCCAGTACTTC.

There are many counts of this clonotype. The chain links TRBV29-1 to TRBJ2-1; no definite D call. Germline CDR1 and CDR2: SQVTM and ANQGSEA. Trimming cost V 4 bases and J 4 bases, with 5 bases left between them. This CDR3 comprises 11 residues. In nucleotides, the CDR3 is TGCAGCGTTGTTCGGTACAATGAGCAGTTCTTC. Its protein product is CSVVRYNEQFF.

This clonotype was seen repeatedly, ten times or more. The rearrangement links TRBV7-2 to TRBJ2-1; TRBD2 matches at 11 bases. The V segment lost 5 bases and the J segment 6 bases; nucleotides outside the gene matches: 6. Germline CDR1 SGHTA, CDR2 FQGNSA. This CDR3 comprises 15 residues. This chain's CDR3 is CASSTGLAVGNEQFF. CDR3 DNA sequence: TGTGCCAGCAGCACGGGACTAGCGGTCGGCAATGAGCAGTTCTTC.

The chain carries TRBV11-2 and TRBJ1-2, with 7 bases that match TRBD1. The ends lost 0 bases at V and 8 bases at J; junction bases unmatched: 12. This CDR3 comprises 16 residues. CDR1 is SGHAT, CDR2 FQNNGV, per germline. The CDR3 DNA follows: TGTGCCAGCAGCTTAGATCTGGGAGGGGGCGCGTCCGGCTACACCTTC. Residues: CASSLDLGGGASGYTF.

The chain combines TRBV10-1 with TRBJ2-3, with D maybe TRBD2 (6 bases). V was pared by 5 bases and J by 4 bases, with 10 bases between. Germline V gene lookup returns CDR1 WNHNN and CDR2 SYGVQD (reference sequence). The CDR3 sequence is 13 residues long. Here the CDR3 DNA reads TGCGCCAGCAGTAGGACTACTTCAGATACGCAGTATTTT. Its protein is CASSRTTSDTQYF.

The CDR3 region is CASSSGPYQETQYF. DNA of the CDR3: TGTGCCAGCAGCTCCGGACCGTACCAAGAGACCCAGTACTTC. The V and J genes are TRBV7-2 and TRBJ2-5; no reliable D call. V lost 4 bases and J lost 0, with 9 bases in between. This CDR3 is built from 14 residues. CDR1 is SGHTA, CDR2 FQGNSA, per germline.

In its sample, this clonotype was seen many times. This chain connects TRBV4-1 to TRBJ2-7, with 13 nucleotides matching TRBD2. Germline V gene data show CDR1 as MGHRA and CDR2 as YSYEKL. The V gene end was trimmed by 4 bases and the J gene end by 0 bases; junction bases not matched to a gene: 3. The CDR3 has 16 residues. CDR3 in DNA: TGCGCCAGCAGCCGGGGACTAGCGGGACGCTCCTACGAGCAGTACTTC. It codes for CASSRGLAGRSYEQYF.

The chain combines TRBV27 with TRBJ2-5, with TRBD1 identical over 12 bases. The better agreement between TRBJ2-7 and the DNA end casts doubt on the J call. Germline V gene lookup returns CDR1 MNHEY and CDR2 SMNVEV (reference sequence). CDR3 size: 16 residues. DNA of the CDR3: TGTGCCAGCAGTTCCCTCGTGGGACAGGGGGCATCCGAGCAGTACTTC. Protein sequence: CASSSLVGQGASEQYF.

This clonotype has only a few counts. V is TRBV20-1 and J is TRBJ1-2, with D uncertain. This CDR3 region has 10 residues. The V end was cut by 0 bases, the J end by 7 bases, with 3 bases between. CDR1 is DFQATT and CDR2 is SNEGSKA in the germline V gene (reference sequence). The CDR3 region has the DNA TGCAGTGCTAGAGAAATTGGCTACACCTTC. It codes for CSAREIGYTF.

The rearrangement uses TRBV6-5 and TRBJ1-2; maybe TRBD1 (5 bases). CDR1 MNHEY and CDR2 SVGAGI come from the germline V gene. V gave up 0 bases and J gave up 1 base, with 18 bases separating them. This CDR3 has 18 amino acids. The CDR3 here is CASSYSEGLTSYNYGYTF. The CDR3 DNA sequence: TGTGCCAGCAGTTACTCGGAGGGGTTGACCTCATATAACTATGGCTACACCTTC.

The genes are TRBV4-1 and TRBJ1-5; D unresolved. Trimming removed 0 bases from V and 3 bases from J, with 9 bases in between. The CDR3 sequence is 15 residues long. In germline, CDR1 is MGHRA, CDR2 YSYEKL. The DNA of the CDR3 is TGCGCCAGCAGCCAAGAGCCAGGCCTCAATCAGCCCCAGCATTTT. It specifies CASSQEPGLNQPQHF.

The chain recombines TRBV12-3 or TRBV12-4 with TRBJ2-3; D call uncertain. V was trimmed by 7 bases and J by 0 bases, leaving 11 bases between them. The CDR3 is 14 amino acids. CDR3 coding DNA: TGTGCCAGCAATTTTGGCGGTAGCACAGATACGCAGTATTTT. Protein sequence: CASNFGGSTDTQYF.